This T cell receptor (beta chain) originates from a study of PD-1 blockade in classical Hodgkin lymphoma. Points from the study as a whole: Newly diagnosed and completely responding patients shared comparable baseline diversity.

With no exception, relapse followed autologous stem cell transplantation in all patients, and brentuximab vedotin exposure varied. Best response was recorded as complete response, partial response or progressive disease. Of note for this clone: Antigen specificity is unknown.

Profiling relied on immunoSEQ multiplex PCR, and the TCRdb table lists in-frame clones only, not all of them. The table has over 6,000 clones, approximately 79% seen once. Trimming took 1 base from V and 1 from J; bases not matched to a gene: 1. Germline V lookup: CDR1 LGHNA, CDR2 YNFKEQ. The CDR3 loop spans 16 amino acids. This material consisted of peripheral blood mononuclear cells (PBMCs), taken at baseline. V gene TRBV4-2 combines with J gene TRBJ1-5; 10 bases are a match to TRBD1. The receptor's source is a human donor with classical Hodgkin lymphoma. CDR3 bases: TGTGCCAGCAGCCAAGGACAGGGGGCCAGCAATCAGCCCCAGCATTTT. This translates into CASSQGQGASNQPQHF.